The 15 T cell receptor beta chains below were found in one sample sequenced in a study of T cells in localized non-small cell lung cancer. Sequencing used immunoSEQ multiplex PCR; TCRdb keeps in-frame clones, though not all of them. The sample has approximately 29,000 clones; about 80% are singletons. The sequenced sample was peripheral blood, obtained before any cancer treatment. All receptors come from a male donor aged 60 or over with stage II squamous cell lung carcinoma.

This clone was found once. The chain links TRBV6-1 to TRBJ1-1, with D perhaps TRBD1 (6 bases). Trimming took off 1 base at V and 4 bases at J, with 13 bases between the two ends. Germline values: CDR1 MNHNS, CDR2 SASEGT. This CDR3 comprises 15 residues. The CDR3 region is CASSEGLRGGTEAFF. CDR3 sequence (DNA): TGTGCCAGCAGTGAAGGGCTTCGAGGGGGCACTGAAGCTTTCTTT.

The gene calls are TRBV27 and TRBJ1-4; TRBD1 matches 9 bases. V trimming: 5 bases; J trimming: 7 bases; junction bases outside the gene matches: 17. Germline lookup yields CDR1 MNHEY and CDR2 SMNVEV (reference sequence). The CDR3 is 18 residues long. For the CDR3, the DNA is TGTGCCAGCAGTAACGTACAGGGGGCCCGTTTGAGTACTGAAAAACTGTTTTTT. It specifies CASSNVQGARLSTEKLFF.

This sequence joins TRBV11-3 and TRBJ2-7; the match to TRBD1 covers 7 bases. The CDR3 contains 15 residues. With 5 bases clipped from V and 3 bases from J, the junction kept 10 bases outside the gene matches. From germline, CDR1 is SGHNT and CDR2 YENEEA. Here the CDR3 reads CASSPGQQSSYEQYF. The CDR3 DNA follows: TGTGCCAGCAGCCCGGGACAGCAATCGAGCTACGAGCAGTACTTC.

J is TRBJ2-1 and V is TRBV7-9; TRBD2 aligns across 16 bases. After removal of 5 bases from V and 1 base from J, the junction contained 5 bases not matched to a gene. From germline, CDR1 is SEHNR and CDR2 FQNEAQ (reference sequence). The CDR3 is 18 residues long. CDR3 nucleotides: TGTGCCAGCAGCCAGGGACTAGCGGGAGGGTATTCCTACAATGAGCAGTTCTTC. It is translated as CASSQGLAGGYSYNEQFF.

The rearrangement joins TRBV30 to TRBJ1-1; D is undetermined. V was trimmed by 1 base and J by 0 bases, leaving 6 bases between them. This CDR3 spans 13 amino acids. Germline V gene sequence: CDR1 GTSNPN, CDR2 SVGIG (reference sequence). The CDR3 bases are TGTGCCTGGAGTGGGTTTCTGAACACTGAAGCTTTCTTT. Translation: CAWSGFLNTEAFF.

There are a few counts of this clone. J is TRBJ1-3 and V is TRBV5-1; 7 bases are a match to TRBD1. Germline V gene data show CDR1 as SGHRS and CDR2 as YFSETQ. The CDR3 is 15 amino acids. V was clipped by 4 bases and J by 4 bases; unmatched bases: 8. CDR3 coding DNA: TGCGCCAGCAGCCGGGGTGGGACAGAAGGAAACACCATATATTTT. It codes for CASSRGGTEGNTIYF.

The chain recombines TRBV6-5 with TRBJ1-1; 11 bases are a match to TRBD1. Germline CDR1 and CDR2: MNHEY and SVGAGI. The CDR3 is 14 residues long. Trimming at V came to 7 bases and at J to 2 bases, leaving 3 bases not matched to a gene. For the CDR3, the DNA is TGTGCCAGCAAAGGGACAGGGGGAAACACTGAAGCTTTCTTT. The encoded protein is CASKGTGGNTEAFF.

This clone appeared once. The chain carries TRBV6-1 and TRBJ2-1, with D perhaps matching TRBD1 (5 bases). The V end lost 0 bases, the J end lost 3 bases, and 18 bases lay between the germline ends. This CDR3 is built from 18 residues. Germline V gives CDR1 MNHNS, CDR2 SASEGT. CDR3 sequence (DNA): TGTGCCAGCAGTGAAGCGCCACAGACAGTTCTAGGCTACAATGAGCAGTTCTTC. Protein sequence: CASSEAPQTVLGYNEQFF.

This clone has more than one count but fewer than ten. The gene calls are TRBV5-1 and TRBJ2-5, with a tentative D call TRBD2 (6 bases). The CDR3 runs 15 residues. The germline CDR1 and CDR2 sequences are SGHRS and YFSETQ. The germline V and J ends were trimmed by 1 base and 3 bases, with 13 bases remaining between them. The CDR3 is CASSLMVGGEETQYF. Written as DNA, the CDR3 is TGCGCCAGCAGCTTGATGGTTGGCGGGGAAGAGACCCAGTACTTC.

The rearrangement joins TRBV6-5 to TRBJ2-3, with 9 bases fitting TRBD1. The J segment lost 7 bases and the V segment lost 0 bases, leaving 5 bases of the junction unmatched. The CDR3 extends over 15 amino acids. Germline CDR1 reads MNHEY; CDR2 reads SVGAGI. The CDR3 nucleotides are TGTGCCAGCAGTTACTCGGGACAGGGAGTTTATACGCAGTATTTT. This encodes CASSYSGQGVYTQYF.

This chain links TRBV5-6 with TRBJ2-7; no definite D call. The CDR3 is 15 amino acids. The ends were cut back, 4 bases at V and 0 bases at J, with 14 bases in the middle. The germline V gene has CDR1 SGHDT and CDR2 YYEEEE. CDR3 amino acids: CASSGWGIGSYEQYF. The CDR3 DNA is TGTGCCAGCAGCGGATGGGGAATAGGCTCCTACGAGCAGTACTTC. Drawing the rest from reference TRBV5-6 and TRBJ2-7, the complete variable domain is DAGVTQSPTHLIKTRGQQVTLRCSPKSGHDTVSWYQQALGQGPQFIFQYYEEEERQRGNFPDRFSGHQFPNYSSELNVNALLLGDSALYLCASSGWGIGSYEQYFGPGTRLTVT.

The chain links TRBV11-2 to TRBJ2-1; 7 nucleotides line up with TRBD1. Losses at the gene ends were 3 bases for V and 5 bases for J; bases not matched to a gene: 16. Germline V gene lookup returns CDR1 SGHAT and CDR2 FQNNGV. The CDR3 is 18 amino acids. The CDR3 region is CASSFALEGATRNNEQFF. The DNA of the CDR3 is TGTGCCAGCAGCTTTGCCCTAGAGGGGGCGACAAGGAACAATGAGCAGTTCTTC.

The chain has TRBV11-2 and TRBJ1-1; unclear D gene. Germline CDR1 reads SGHAT; CDR2 reads FQNNGV. This CDR3 has 12 amino acids. V lost 0 bases, J lost 8 bases, and 7 bases lay in between. The CDR3 spells CASSLEFQEAFF. The DNA for the CDR3 is TGTGCCAGCAGCTTAGAGTTCCAAGAAGCTTTCTTT.

V and J are TRBV7-2 and TRBJ1-1; 7 bases agree with TRBD1. The germline V gene has CDR1 SGHTA and CDR2 FQGNSA. With V trimmed by 5 bases and J by 0 bases, 6 bases remained unmatched. The CDR3 has 15 amino acids. Here the CDR3 reads CASSVQGTVNTEAFF. The CDR3 bases are TGTGCCAGCAGCGTACAGGGGACAGTGAACACTGAAGCTTTCTTT.

The chain joins TRBV9 to TRBJ1-1; D is undetermined. The length of the CDR3 is 13 residues. The V end was cut by 3 bases, the J end by 4 bases, with 10 bases between. Per germline, CDR1 SGDLS and CDR2 YYNGEE. CDR3 residues: CASSATVGTEAFF. CDR3 sequence (DNA): TGTGCCAGCAGCGCCACGGTGGGCACTGAAGCTTTCTTT.